What follows describes a single T cell receptor beta chain. Its binding antigen is unknown. No much larger clonotype is one base removed from it; base qualities were not supplied. Compared with germline, V lacks 4 bases and J lacks 9 bases; bases without a gene match: 12. CDR3 length: 15 amino acids, cysteine to phenylalanine. The sequence is cut down to CDR3 DNA, 45 bases in frame from base 1. According to the germline V gene, CDR1 reads LGHNA and CDR2 reads YNFKEQ. Collaborating institutions collected whole blood in K2EDTA tubes following their own protocols. For TCRbeta analysis, collaborator samples were shipped as frozen whole blood, as isolated PBMCs, or as DNA extracted from either sample type. The immunoSEQ Assay, a bias-controlled multiplex PCR, was used to amplify TCRbeta CDR3 regions from genomic DNA. Turning to the authors' computational methods: Within the assay, amplification of reference gene primers was used to estimate how many nucleated cells each sample contained. To quantify the absolute abundance of each unique TCRbeta CDR3 rearrangement, sequence reads were collapsed and filtered. For each sample, productive Simpson clonality was calculated by taking the square root of Simpson's diversity index across productive rearrangements. TCRdb obtained this table from immuneACCESS and retained in-frame rearrangements with V and J assigned. These tables miss some clones; where compared with another copy, unresolved V genes account for less than half of the shortfall, and the remainder is unexplained. The D gene and trimming were derived from the DNA, and the V and J assignments and clone size from that table. The sample table contains tens of thousands of clones; only one count was recorded for around 86% of them. Clones ranked in the top ten supply around 15% of the sample.

The data belong to a study of blood T cell repertoires in COVID-19 (dated by TCRdb to the early 2020s). Notes on the research overall: Samples from collaborators originated in the United States, Italy and Spain and spanned both the acute and convalescent phases of COVID-19. The repertoires were released in a freely available public database intended as a resource for research on the immune response to SARS-CoV-2. Deeply sampled blood TCRbeta repertoires from subjects exposed to, actively infected with, or recovered from COVID-19 were included in the dataset. Samples came from the ongoing ImmuneRACE study (first 160 participants) plus 1,254 subjects from 6 global collaborators. The prospective study material was composed of cDNA or gDNA derived from T cells, B-cell-depleted T cells, or PBMCs. Where available, HLA class I and class II types were taken from metadata supplied by the sample provider and were not determined by assay-based typing. Sample metadata almost always included a de-identified subject ID, COVID-19 status, age in years and sex. Summary of the overall study and its limitations: How much clinical and demographic metadata was included differed by source and by participant, and the metadata was provided uncurated.

The V and J genes are TRBV4-2 and TRBJ2-1; the junction holds 7 bases that match TRBD2. What was sequenced was peripheral blood. The TCR was taken from a human donor in a cohort sampled during active COVID-19. The DNA reads as follows: TGTGCCAGCAGCCTGACTAGCTTTAGGGTGACTGAGCAGTTCTTC. It specifies CASSLTSFRVTEQFF.